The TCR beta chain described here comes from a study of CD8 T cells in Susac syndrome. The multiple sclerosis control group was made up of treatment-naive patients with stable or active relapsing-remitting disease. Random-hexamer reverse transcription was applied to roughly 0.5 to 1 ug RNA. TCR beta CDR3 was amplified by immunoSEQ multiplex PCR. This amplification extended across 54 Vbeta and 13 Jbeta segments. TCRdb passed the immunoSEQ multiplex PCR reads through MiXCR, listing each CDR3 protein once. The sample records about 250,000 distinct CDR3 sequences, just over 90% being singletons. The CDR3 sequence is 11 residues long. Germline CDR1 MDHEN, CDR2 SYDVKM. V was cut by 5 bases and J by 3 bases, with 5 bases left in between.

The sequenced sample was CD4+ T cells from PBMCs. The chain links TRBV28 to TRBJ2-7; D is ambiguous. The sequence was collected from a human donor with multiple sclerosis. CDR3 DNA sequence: TGTGCCAGCAGTGCGCACTACGAGCAGTACTTC. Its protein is CASSAHYEQYF.